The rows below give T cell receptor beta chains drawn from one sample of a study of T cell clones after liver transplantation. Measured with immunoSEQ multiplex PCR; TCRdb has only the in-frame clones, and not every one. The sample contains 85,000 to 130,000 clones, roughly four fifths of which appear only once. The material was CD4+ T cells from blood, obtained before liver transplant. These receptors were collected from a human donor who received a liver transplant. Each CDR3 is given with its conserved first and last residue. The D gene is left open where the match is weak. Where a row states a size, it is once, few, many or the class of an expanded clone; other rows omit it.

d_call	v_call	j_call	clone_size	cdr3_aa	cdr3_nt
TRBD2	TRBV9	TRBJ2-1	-	CASSVSLGLAGLNEQFF	TGTGCCAGCAGCGTAAGTTTGGGACTAGCCGGTCTCAATGAGCAGTTCTTC
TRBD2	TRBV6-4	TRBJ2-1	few	CASGTGTSGPQEQFF	TGTGCCAGCGGCACCGGGACTAGCGGCCCCCAGGAGCAGTTCTTC
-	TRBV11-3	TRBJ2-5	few	CASSPRGTSQETQYF	TGTGCCAGCAGTCCCCGCGGTACCTCCCAAGAGACCCAGTACTTC
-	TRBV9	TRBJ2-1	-	CASSVGSSYNEQFF	TGTGCCAGCAGCGTAGGGAGCTCCTACAATGAGCAGTTCTTC
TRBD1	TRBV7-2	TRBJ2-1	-	CASSYSDRTNQFF	TGTGCCAGCAGCTATTCGGACAGGACGAACCAGTTCTTC
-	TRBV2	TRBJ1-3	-	CASSAGQRGNTIYF	TGTGCCAGCAGCGCCGGTCAGAGAGGAAACACCATATATTTT
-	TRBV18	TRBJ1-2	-	CASSPNQGGYTF	TGTGCCAGCTCACCAAACCAGGGAGGCTACACCTTC
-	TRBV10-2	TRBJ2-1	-	CASSDGGGDEQFF	TGCGCCAGCAGTGATGGGGGGGGCGATGAGCAGTTCTTC
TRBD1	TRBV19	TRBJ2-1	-	CASSISPGGNEQFF	TGTGCCAGTAGTATATCGCCAGGGGGCAATGAGCAGTTCTTC
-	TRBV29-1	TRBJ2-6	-	CSVRGTGANVLTF	TGCAGCGTGAGGGGGACTGGGGCCAACGTCCTGACTTTC
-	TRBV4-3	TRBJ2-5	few	CASSHGTLEVETQYF	TGCGCCAGCAGCCACGGGACCCTAGAGGTAGAGACCCAGTACTTC
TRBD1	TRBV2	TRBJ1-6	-	CASSEPYRGNSPLHF	TGTGCCAGCAGTGAACCGTACAGGGGTAATTCACCCCTCCACTTT
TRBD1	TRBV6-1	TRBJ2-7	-	CASREPGQGIYEQYF	TGTGCCAGCAGAGAACCGGGACAGGGCATTTACGAGCAGTACTTC
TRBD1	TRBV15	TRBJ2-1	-	CATSYPGQGDRRENEQFF	TGTGCCACCAGCTATCCGGGACAGGGGGATAGGCGGGAGAATGAGCAGTTCTTC
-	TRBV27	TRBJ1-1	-	CASSSLGPVRTEAFF	TGTGCCAGCAGTTCCTTGGGCCCAGTGCGGACTGAAGCTTTCTTT
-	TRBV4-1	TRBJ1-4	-	CASSQAAGVGAEKLFF	TGCGCCAGCAGCCAAGCCGCCGGGGTAGGGGCTGAAAAACTGTTTTTT
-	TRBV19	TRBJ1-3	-	CASSSGWQGQNTIYF	TGTGCCAGTAGTAGCGGCTGGCAGGGGCAAAACACCATATATTTT
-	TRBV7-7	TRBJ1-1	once	CASSRLGQMNTEAFF	TGTGCCAGCAGCCGCCTCGGACAGATGAACACTGAAGCTTTCTTT
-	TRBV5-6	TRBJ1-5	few	CASSLRGSNQPQHF	TGTGCCAGCAGCCTACGCGGGAGCAATCAGCCCCAGCATTTT
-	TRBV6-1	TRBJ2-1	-	CASSVSQGGAYNEQFF	TGTGCCAGCAGTGTGTCACAGGGAGGCGCCTACAATGAGCAGTTCTTC
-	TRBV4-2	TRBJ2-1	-	CASSQVGGGPYNEQFF	TGTGCCAGCAGCCAAGTTGGGGGGGGGCCCTACAATGAGCAGTTCTTC
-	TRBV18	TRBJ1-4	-	CASSNSQGKAGEKLFF	TGTGCCAGCTCAAATTCACAGGGAAAGGCGGGCGAAAAACTGTTTTTT
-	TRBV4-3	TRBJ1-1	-	CASSSKVGGENTEAFF	TGCGCCAGCAGCTCCAAGGTCGGGGGCGAGAACACTGAAGCTTTCTTT
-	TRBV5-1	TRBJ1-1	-	CASSLDAANTEAFF	TGCGCCAGCAGCTTGGACGCAGCGAACACTGAAGCTTTCTTT
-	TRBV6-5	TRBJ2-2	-	CASSIRDLTGELFF	TGTGCCAGCAGTATCCGGGACCTCACCGGGGAGCTGTTTTTT